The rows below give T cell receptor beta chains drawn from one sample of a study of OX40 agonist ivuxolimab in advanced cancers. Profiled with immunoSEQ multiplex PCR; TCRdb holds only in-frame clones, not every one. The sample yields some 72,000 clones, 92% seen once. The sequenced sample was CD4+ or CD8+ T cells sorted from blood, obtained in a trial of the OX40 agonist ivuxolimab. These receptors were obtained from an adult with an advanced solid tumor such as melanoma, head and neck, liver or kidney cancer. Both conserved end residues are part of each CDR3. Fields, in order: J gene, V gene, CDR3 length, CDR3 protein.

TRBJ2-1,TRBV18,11,CASSLLNEQFF
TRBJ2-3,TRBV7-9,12,CASSLVEDTQYF
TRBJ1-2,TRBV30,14,CAWIDRGPVPGYTF
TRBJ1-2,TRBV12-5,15,CASGPRPRWTALNTF
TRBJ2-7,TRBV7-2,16,CASSLGLTGVPSWEYF
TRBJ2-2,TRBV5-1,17,CASSRKGSGNNTGELFF
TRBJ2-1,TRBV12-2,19,CASRLAAGPEGGGFNEQFF
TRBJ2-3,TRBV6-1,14,CASSEEGRTDTQYF
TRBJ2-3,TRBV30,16,CAWSSPDRLWTDTQYF
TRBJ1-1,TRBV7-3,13,CASSLTEHTEAFF
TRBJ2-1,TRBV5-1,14,CASSLRQGFDEQFF
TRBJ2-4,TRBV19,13,CASSELAKNIQYF
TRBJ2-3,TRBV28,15,CASQQEGEGTDTQYF
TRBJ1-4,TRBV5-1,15,CASSPRGGADEKLFF
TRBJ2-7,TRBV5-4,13,CASSTGTRYEQYF
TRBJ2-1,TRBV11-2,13,CASSLSERGVQFF
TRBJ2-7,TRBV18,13,CASGGQNSYEQYF
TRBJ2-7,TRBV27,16,CASSRWPSASSYEQYF
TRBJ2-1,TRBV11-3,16,CASSRRGGYPDSEQFF
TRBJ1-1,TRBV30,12,CAWSPLYTEAFF
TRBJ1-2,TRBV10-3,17,CAISESGGQSPVYGYTF
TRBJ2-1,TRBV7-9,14,CASSLFAGNNEQFF
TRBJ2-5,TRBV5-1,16,CASSRLAGREVETQYF
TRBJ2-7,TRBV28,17,CASSLNPPSGRLGEQYF
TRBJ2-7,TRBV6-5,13,CATAGLNSYEQYF
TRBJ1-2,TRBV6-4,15,CASTPEGGANYGYTF
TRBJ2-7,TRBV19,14,CASSGWDRTYEQYF
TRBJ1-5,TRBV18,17,CASSPPPGTAINQPQHF
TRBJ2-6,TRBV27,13,CASTLSGANVLTF
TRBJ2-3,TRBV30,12,CAWSVGGDTQYF
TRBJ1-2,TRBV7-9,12,CASTIEAFIHTF
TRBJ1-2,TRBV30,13,CAWSTDRGRGYTF
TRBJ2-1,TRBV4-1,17,CASSQDKGAGGYNEQFF
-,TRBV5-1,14,CASSSGQGVDEQYF
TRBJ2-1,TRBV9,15,CASSVGGWEEGEQFF
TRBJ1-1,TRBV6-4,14,CASSDGGLNTEAFF
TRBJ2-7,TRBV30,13,CAWSVGWGYEQYF
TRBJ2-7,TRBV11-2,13,CASSLGQGGEQYF
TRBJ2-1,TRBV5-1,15,CASFERLAGGNEQFF
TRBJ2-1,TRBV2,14,CASTPLAALNEQFF
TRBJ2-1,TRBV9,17,CASSPPGSGRTYNEQFF
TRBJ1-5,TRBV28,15,CASRVTGNSNQPQHF
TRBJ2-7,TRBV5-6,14,CASSLGDRAYEQYF
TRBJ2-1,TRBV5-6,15,CASSPIYPSYNEQFF
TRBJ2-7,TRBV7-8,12,CASSFGSYEQYF
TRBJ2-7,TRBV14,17,CASSLNAWSGRVYEQYF
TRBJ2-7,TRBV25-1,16,CASSGTGLAGVHEQYF
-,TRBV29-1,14,CSVASQGAIHEQYF
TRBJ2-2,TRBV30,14,CAWSGGANTGELFF
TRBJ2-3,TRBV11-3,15,CASSLGSSSTDTQYF
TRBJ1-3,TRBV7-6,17,CASSRRPPQGPGNTIYF
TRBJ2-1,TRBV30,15,CAWSAGQGPYNEQFF
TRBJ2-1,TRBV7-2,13,CAPRQAAHNEQFF
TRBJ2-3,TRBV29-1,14,CSVSTSGSTDTQYF
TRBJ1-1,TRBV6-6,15,CASSYSGGVWTEAFF
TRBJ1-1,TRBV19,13,CASSIHANTEAFF
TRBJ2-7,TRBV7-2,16,CASSLAALGTTYEQYF
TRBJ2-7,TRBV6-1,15,CASSEVGTASYEQYF
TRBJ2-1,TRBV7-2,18,CASSKTSGRASGDNEQFF
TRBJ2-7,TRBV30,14,CAWSVQSASYEQYF